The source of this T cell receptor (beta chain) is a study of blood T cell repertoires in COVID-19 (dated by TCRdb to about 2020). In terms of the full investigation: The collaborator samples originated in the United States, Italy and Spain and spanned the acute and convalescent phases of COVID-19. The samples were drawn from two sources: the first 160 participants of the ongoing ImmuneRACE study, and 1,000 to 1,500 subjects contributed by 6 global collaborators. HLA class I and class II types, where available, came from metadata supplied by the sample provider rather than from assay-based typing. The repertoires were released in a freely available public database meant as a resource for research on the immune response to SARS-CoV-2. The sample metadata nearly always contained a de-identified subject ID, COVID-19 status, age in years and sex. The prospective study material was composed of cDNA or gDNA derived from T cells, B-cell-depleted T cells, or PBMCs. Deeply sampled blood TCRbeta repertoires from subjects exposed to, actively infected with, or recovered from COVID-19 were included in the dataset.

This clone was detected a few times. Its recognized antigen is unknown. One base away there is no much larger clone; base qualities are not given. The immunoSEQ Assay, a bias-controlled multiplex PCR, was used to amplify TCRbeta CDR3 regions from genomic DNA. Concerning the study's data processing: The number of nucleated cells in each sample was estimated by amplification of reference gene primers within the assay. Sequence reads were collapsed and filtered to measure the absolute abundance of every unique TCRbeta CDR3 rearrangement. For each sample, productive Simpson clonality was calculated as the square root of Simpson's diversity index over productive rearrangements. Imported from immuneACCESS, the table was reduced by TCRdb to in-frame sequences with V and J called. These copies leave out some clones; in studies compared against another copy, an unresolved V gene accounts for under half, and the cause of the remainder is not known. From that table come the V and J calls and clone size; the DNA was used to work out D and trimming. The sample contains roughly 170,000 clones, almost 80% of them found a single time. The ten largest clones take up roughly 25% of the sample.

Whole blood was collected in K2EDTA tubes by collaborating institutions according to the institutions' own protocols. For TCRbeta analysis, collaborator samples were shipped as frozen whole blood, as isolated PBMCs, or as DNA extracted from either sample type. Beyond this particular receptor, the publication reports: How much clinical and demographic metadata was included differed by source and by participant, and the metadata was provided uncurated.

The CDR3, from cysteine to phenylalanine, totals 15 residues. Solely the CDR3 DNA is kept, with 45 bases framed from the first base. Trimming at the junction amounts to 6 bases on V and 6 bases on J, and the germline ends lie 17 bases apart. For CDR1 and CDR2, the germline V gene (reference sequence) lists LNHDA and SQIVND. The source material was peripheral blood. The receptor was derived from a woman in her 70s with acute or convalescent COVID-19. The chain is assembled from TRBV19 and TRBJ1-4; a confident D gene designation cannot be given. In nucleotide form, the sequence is TGTGCCAGTAGCCCCCGGGAATTTCGGGATGAAAAACTGTTTTTT. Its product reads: CASSPREFRDEKLFF. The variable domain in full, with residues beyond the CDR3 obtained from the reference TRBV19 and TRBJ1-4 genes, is DGGITQSPKYLFRKEGQNVTLSCEQNLNHDAMYWYRQDPGQGLRLIYYSQIVNDFQKGDIAEGYSVSREKKESFPLTVTSAQKNPTAFYLCASSPREFRDEKLFFGSGTQLSVL.